The 12 T cell receptor beta chains below come from one sample, sequenced in a study of T cell responses to AZD1222 COVID-19 vaccine. Libraries were prepared by immunoSEQ multiplex PCR; TCRdb keeps only in-frame clonotypes and omits some of them. The data hold 140,000 or so clones, with roughly 89% observed a single time. Sequences were derived from peripheral blood, sampled 28 days after the second dose of the MenACWY control vaccine. The source of these receptors is an adult who received the MenACWY meningococcal vaccine as a control.

The V gene is TRBV7-2, the J gene TRBJ2-4; possibly TRBD1 or TRBD2 for D (5 bases each). This CDR3 is 18 amino acids long. Germline lookup yields CDR1 SGHTA and CDR2 FQGNSA. Trimming shortened V by 6 bases and J by 0 bases, and 21 bases separated the two germline ends. The CDR3: CASSPGTGPSIAKNIQYF. The CDR3, as DNA: TGTGCCAGCAGTCCCGGGACCGGACCCTCAATAGCCAAAAACATTCAGTACTTC.

The CDR3 is CASSRTTSNTEAFF. In DNA form, the CDR3 reads TGTGCCAGCAGTCGAACTACCTCGAACACTGAAGCTTTCTTT. The chain recombines TRBV6-5 with TRBJ1-1, with D unresolved. V was cut by 5 bases and J by 1 base, with 11 bases left in between. The CDR3 covers 14 residues. Germline assignment: CDR1 MNHEY and CDR2 SVGAGI.

The chain employs TRBV15 and TRBJ2-7, with 8 bases that match TRBD1. Germline CDR1 reads LNHNV; CDR2 reads YYDKDF (reference sequence). V shed 1 base, J shed 3 bases, and the junction held 5 bases outside the gene matches. The CDR3 runs to 15 residues. CDR3 sequence reads: CATSRGSGGYYEQYF. CDR3 DNA: TGTGCCACCAGCAGAGGGTCAGGGGGCTACTACGAGCAGTACTTC.

V usage is TRBV15 and J usage is TRBJ1-6, with D hard to call. CDR1 LNHNV and CDR2 YYDKDF come from the germline V gene (reference sequence). CDR3 length: 16 residues. Trimming took 0 bases from V and 6 from J, leaving 12 bases between them. The DNA of the CDR3 is TGTGCCACCAGCAGAGACTTTTCAGACGTTAATTCACCCCTCCACTTT. Residues: CATSRDFSDVNSPLHF.

The rearrangement uses TRBV28 and TRBJ1-5; 7 nucleotides agree with TRBD1. V shed 7 bases and J 6 bases; nucleotides not matched to a gene: 12. This CDR3 region has 15 residues. CDR1 and CDR2 from the germline V gene are MDHEN and SYDVKM. This chain's CDR3 is CASTPLTGVLQPQHF. Written as DNA, the CDR3 is TGTGCCAGCACCCCGTTAACAGGGGTTCTTCAGCCCCAGCATTTT.

This clone was detected once. The chain joins TRBV6-6 to TRBJ1-5, with D perhaps matching TRBD1 (5 bases). The CDR3 runs to 16 residues. Per the germline V gene, CDR1 is MNHNY and CDR2 is SVGAGI (reference sequence). V lost 0 bases, J lost 2 bases, and 11 bases lay in between. Here the CDR3 DNA reads TGTGCCAGCAGTTACTCCGGGGGTACGGGCAATCAGCCCCAGCATTTT. It yields the protein CASSYSGGTGNQPQHF.

The rearrangement joins TRBV19 to TRBJ2-5; D is possibly TRBD1 (6 bases). This CDR3 has 12 amino acids. The V end was cut by 8 bases, the J end by 0 bases, with 7 bases between. CDR1 LNHDA and CDR2 SQIVND come from the germline V gene (reference sequence). CDR3 residues: CASGQNQETQYF. The CDR3 region has the DNA TGTGCCAGTGGACAGAACCAAGAGACCCAGTACTTC. Together with reference TRBV19 and TRBJ2-5, the CDR3 gives the full variable domain: DGGITQSPKYLFRKEGQNVTLSCEQNLNHDAMYWYRQDPGQGLRLIYYSQIVNDFQKGDIAEGYSVSREKKESFPLTVTSAQKNPTAFYLCASGQNQETQYFGPGTRLLVL.

The J gene is TRBJ1-1, the V gene TRBV9; D is possibly TRBD1 (6 bases). The V gene's germline CDR1 is SGDLS and CDR2 YYNGEE. This CDR3 has 15 amino acids. The V end lost 0 bases, the J end lost 3 bases, and 12 bases lay between the germline ends. CDR3 loop: CASSVVGGSHTEAFF. CDR3 nucleotide sequence: TGTGCCAGCAGCGTAGTAGGGGGGTCCCACACTGAAGCTTTCTTT.

The chain couples TRBV7-2 to TRBJ1-2; 11 nucleotides align to TRBD1. V was clipped by 0 bases and J by 14 bases; unmatched bases: 8. Germline V gene data show CDR1 as SGHTA and CDR2 as FQGNSA. There are 14 residues in the CDR3. The CDR3 sequence: CASSLAQRTGGETF. The CDR3 coding sequence is TGTGCCAGCAGCTTAGCGCAGCGGACAGGGGGCGAGACCTTC.

This chain joins TRBV4-2 and TRBJ1-4, with a tentative D call TRBD1 (5 bases). Trimming removed 0 bases from V and 4 bases from J, with 12 bases in between. Germline V CDR1 and CDR2: LGHNA, YNFKEQ. This CDR3 has 16 residues. CDR3 region: CASSQDEDSYNEKLFF. DNA for the CDR3: TGTGCCAGCAGCCAAGACGAAGACAGCTATAATGAAAAACTGTTTTTT.

This sequence joins TRBV7-9 and TRBJ2-7; D is perhaps TRBD2 (8 bases). Trimming pared 3 bases from V and 2 bases from J, leaving 26 bases between. The CDR3 runs 19 residues. CDR1 and CDR2 (germline): SEHNR, FQNEAQ (reference sequence). The DNA of the CDR3 is TGTGCCAGCAGCTTTGGCATAGGGTTTAGCGGGACAGCTACCTACGAGCAGTACTTC. Amino acids: CASSFGIGFSGTATYEQYF.

The chain is built from TRBV9 and TRBJ2-5; D is ambiguous. The CDR3 is 14 residues long. Germline CDR1 is SGDLS and CDR2 is YYNGEE. The ends were cut back, 0 bases at V and 1 base at J, with 7 bases in the middle. The DNA for the CDR3 is TGTGCCAGCAGCGTAGGGGTCAGCCAAGAGACCCAGTACTTC. This codes for CASSVGVSQETQYF.